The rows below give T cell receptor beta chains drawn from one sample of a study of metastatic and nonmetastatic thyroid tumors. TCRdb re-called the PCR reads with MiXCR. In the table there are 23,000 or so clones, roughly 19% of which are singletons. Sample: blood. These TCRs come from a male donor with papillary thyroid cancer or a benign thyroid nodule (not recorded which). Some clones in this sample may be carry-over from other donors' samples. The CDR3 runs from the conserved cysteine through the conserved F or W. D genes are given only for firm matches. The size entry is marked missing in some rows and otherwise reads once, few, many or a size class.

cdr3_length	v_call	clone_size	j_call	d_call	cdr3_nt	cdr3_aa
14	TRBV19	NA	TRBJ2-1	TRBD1	TGTGCCACCGCCCGTGGACAGGAGTACATCGAGCAATTCTTC	CATARGQEYIEQFF
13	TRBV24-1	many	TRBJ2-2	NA	TGTGCCACCAGAGGCACCGGGACCGGGGAGCTGTTTTTT	CATRGTGTGELFF
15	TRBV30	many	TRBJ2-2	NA	TGTGCCTGGATTGGGGAACATTCGAACACCGGGGAGCTGTTTTTT	CAWIGEHSNTGELFF
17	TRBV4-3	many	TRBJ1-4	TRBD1	TGCGCCAGCAGCCCTGGATTACAGGGGGCGAATAGTGAAAAACTGTTTTTT	CASSPGLQGANSEKLFF
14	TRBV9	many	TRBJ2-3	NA	TGTGCCAGCAGCGTAGATGGGGGAACAGATACGCAGTATTTT	CASSVDGGTDTQYF
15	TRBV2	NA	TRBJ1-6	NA	TGTGCCAGCAGCGTGCCCGGCTCCTATAATTCACCCCTCCACTTT	CASSVPGSYNSPLHF
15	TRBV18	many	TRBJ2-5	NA	TGTGCCAGCTCACCACCTAGTACAGGGAAAGAGACCCAGTACTTC	CASSPPSTGKETQYF
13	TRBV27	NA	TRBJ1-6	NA	TGTGCCAGCAGTTTAGAGTTCGCTTCACCCCTCCACTTT	CASSLEFASPLHF
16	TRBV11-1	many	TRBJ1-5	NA	TGTGCCAGCAGCTTAGCGGGGATCGGGAGCAATCAGCCCCAGCATTTT	CASSLAGIGSNQPQHF
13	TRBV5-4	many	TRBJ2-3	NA	TGTGCCAGCAGCTTGTCGACTCCAGATACGCAGTATTTT	CASSLSTPDTQYF
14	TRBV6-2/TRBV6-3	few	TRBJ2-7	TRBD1	TGTGCCAGCAGACCCGGACAGGGTGCCTACGAGCAGTACTTC	CASRPGQGAYEQYF
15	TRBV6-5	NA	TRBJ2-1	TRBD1	TGTGCCAGAAGTTACGGGGACAGGGGATACAATGAGCAGTTCTTC	CARSYGDRGYNEQFF
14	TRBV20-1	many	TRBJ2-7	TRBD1	TGCAGTGCTAGTTTTCAGGGACAGGGAAGCGAGCAGTACTTC	CSASFQGQGSEQYF
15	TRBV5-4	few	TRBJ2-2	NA	TGTGCCAGCAGCTTAAAACAGGTCAACACCGGGGAGCTGTTTTTT	CASSLKQVNTGELFF
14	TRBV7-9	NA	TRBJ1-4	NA	TGTGCCAGCAGCTTTTCTTCAGGGGAGGAACATCTGTTTTTT	CASSFSSGEEHLFF
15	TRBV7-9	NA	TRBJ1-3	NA	TGTGTCAGCAGCGGACAGTGGGGAATTGGAAACACCATATATTTT	CVSSGQWGIGNTIYF
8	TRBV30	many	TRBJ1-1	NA	TGTGCCTCGGCGCGGGCTTTCTTT	CASARAFF
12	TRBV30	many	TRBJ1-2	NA	TGTGCCTGGAGTGAACAGTCCTATGGCTACACCTTC	CAWSEQSYGYTF
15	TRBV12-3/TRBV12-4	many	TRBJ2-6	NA	TGTGCCAGCAGTCCGGACAGCTCTGGGGCCAACGTCCTGACTTTC	CASSPDSSGANVLTF
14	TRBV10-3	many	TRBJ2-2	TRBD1	TGTGCCATCAGGGGACAGGGTTGGACCGGGGAGCTGTTTTTT	CAIRGQGWTGELFF
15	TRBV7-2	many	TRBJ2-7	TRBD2	TGTGCCAGCAGCAGAAGACTAGCGGGAGGGAACGAGCAGTACTTC	CASSRRLAGGNEQYF
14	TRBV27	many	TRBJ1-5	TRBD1	TGTGCCAGCAGTGCCCAGGGGGCGAGGCAGCCCCAGCATTTT	CASSAQGARQPQHF
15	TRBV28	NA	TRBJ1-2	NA	TGTGCCAGCGGTTTGTCAGGATCTTCTAGGGTAGGCTACACCTTC	CASGLSGSSRVGYTF
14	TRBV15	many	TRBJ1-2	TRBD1	TGTGCCACCAGCTCCCCGACAGGGAACTATGGCTACACCTTC	CATSSPTGNYGYTF
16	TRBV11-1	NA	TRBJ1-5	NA	TGTGCCAGCAGCTTAATAAGGGCCAGGGGCAATCAGCCCCAGCATTTT	CASSLIRARGNQPQHF
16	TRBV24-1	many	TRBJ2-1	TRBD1	TGTGCCACCAGTGATACAGGGGGGAGGAATAACAATGAGCAGTTCTTC	CATSDTGGRNNNEQFF
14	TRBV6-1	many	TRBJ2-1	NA	TGTGCCAGCACCTCCGGAGATGGATACAATGAGCAGTTCTTC	CASTSGDGYNEQFF
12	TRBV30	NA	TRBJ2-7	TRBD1	TGTGCCTGGGGGACAGGAACCTACGAGCAGTACTTC	CAWGTGTYEQYF
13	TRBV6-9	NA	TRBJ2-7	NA	TGTGCCAGCAGTTTATTAGCGCACTACGAGCAGTACTTC	CASSLLAHYEQYF
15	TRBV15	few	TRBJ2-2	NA	TGTGTCACCAGCAGAGATCCGCGGGCGAAGGGGATGCTGTTTTTT	CVTSRDPRAKGMLFF
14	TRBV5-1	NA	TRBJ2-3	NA	TGCGCCAGCAGCCCCGAAAGTTTCACAGATACTCAGTATTTT	CASSPESFTDTQYF
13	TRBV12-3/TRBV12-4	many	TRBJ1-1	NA	TGTGCCAGCACCATGATACGATCAAGCAGAGCTTTCTTT	CASTMIRSSRAFF
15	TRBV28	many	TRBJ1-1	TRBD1	TGTGCCAGCCTCGGACAGGATAGTATGAACACTGAAGCTTTCTTT	CASLGQDSMNTEAFF
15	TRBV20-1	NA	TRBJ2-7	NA	TGCAGTGCTAGGATGAACAGGGCGGGCTCCTACGAGCAGTACTTC	CSARMNRAGSYEQYF
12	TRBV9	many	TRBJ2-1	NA	TGTGCCAGCAGCGTAACAGGATCTGAGCAGTTCTTC	CASSVTGSEQFF
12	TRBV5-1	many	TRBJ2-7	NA	TGCGCCAGCAGCTCGGAGGGATACGAGCAGTACTTC	CASSSEGYEQYF